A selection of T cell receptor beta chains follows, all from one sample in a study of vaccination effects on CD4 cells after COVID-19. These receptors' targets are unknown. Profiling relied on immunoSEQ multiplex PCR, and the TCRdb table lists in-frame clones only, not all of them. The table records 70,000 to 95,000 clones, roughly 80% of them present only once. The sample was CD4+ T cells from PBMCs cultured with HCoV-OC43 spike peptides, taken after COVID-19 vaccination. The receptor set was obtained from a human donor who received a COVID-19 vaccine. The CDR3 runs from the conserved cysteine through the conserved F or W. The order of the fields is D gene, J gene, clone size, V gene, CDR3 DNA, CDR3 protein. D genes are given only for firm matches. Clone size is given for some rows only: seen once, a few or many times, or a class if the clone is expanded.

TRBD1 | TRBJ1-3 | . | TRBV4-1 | TGCGCCAGCAGCCGACAGGGCCTCTCTGGAAACACCATATATTTT | CASSRQGLSGNTIYF
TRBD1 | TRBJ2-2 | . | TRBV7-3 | TGTGCCAGCAGCCAGGGGACAGGGTCGACCGGGGAGCTGTTTTTT | CASSQGTGSTGELFF
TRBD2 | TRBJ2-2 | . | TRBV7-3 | TGTGCCAGCATCCAAAGCGGGGGCCCACTACCCATGAACACCGGGGAGCTGTTTTTT | CASIQSGGPLPMNTGELFF
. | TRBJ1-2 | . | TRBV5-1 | TGCGCCAGCAGTTTAGAGGATAACTATGGCTACACCTTC | CASSLEDNYGYTF
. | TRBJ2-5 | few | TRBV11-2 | TGTGCCAGCAGCTTAGATGGGGGGCTCCAAGAGACCCAGTACTTC | CASSLDGGLQETQYF
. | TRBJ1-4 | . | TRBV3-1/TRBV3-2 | TGTGCCAGCAGCCAAGACAGACAAGGAGGCCGTAATGAAAAACTGTTTTTT | CASSQDRQGGRNEKLFF
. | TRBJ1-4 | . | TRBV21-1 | TGTGCCAGCAGCAAAGTGGCCCCGACAGGGGATCGAGAAAAACTGTTTTTT | CASSKVAPTGDREKLFF
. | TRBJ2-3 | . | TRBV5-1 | TGCGCCAGCAGCTTGGCACCCGACCGCACAGATACGCAGTATTTT | CASSLAPDRTDTQYF
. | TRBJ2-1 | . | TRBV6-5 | TGTGCCAGCGGTAACAGGGTCAATGAGCAGTTCTTC | CASGNRVNEQFF
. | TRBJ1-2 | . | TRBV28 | TGTGCCAGCAGTTCATTGGGCAGGCCGGGCTATGGCTACACCTTC | CASSSLGRPGYGYTF
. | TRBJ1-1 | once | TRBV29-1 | TGCAGCGTTGTCCCGGACGGAAGACCAGAAGCTTTCTTT | CSVVPDGRPEAFF
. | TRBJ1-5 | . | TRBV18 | TGTGCCAGCTCACCATCTCAGGGGCCGCCCCAGCATTTT | CASSPSQGPPQHF
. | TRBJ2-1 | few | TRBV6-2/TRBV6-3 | TGTGCCAGCAGACCTGACCAATACAATGAGCAGTTCTTC | CASRPDQYNEQFF
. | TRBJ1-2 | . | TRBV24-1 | TGTGCCACCGGGCGGTTCTATGGCTACACCTTC | CATGRFYGYTF
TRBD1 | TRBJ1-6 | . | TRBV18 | TGTGCCAGCTCCCCGGGACAGGGAATATATTCACCCCTCCACTTT | CASSPGQGIYSPLHF
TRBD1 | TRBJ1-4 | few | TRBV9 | TGTGCCAGCAGCGTACTGGGACAGGGCGACGAAAAACTGTTTTTT | CASSVLGQGDEKLFF
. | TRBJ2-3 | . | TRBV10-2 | TGCGCCAGCAGTGATCCGACCCCTAGCACAGATACGCAGTATTTT | CASSDPTPSTDTQYF
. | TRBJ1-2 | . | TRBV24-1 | TGTGCCACCAGTGATAGCAGGGATAGCGGCTACACCTTC | CATSDSRDSGYTF
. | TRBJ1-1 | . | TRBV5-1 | TGCGCCAGCAGCTTGTTGTCGGGGAACACTGAAGCTTTCTTT | CASSLLSGNTEAFF
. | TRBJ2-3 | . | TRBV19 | TGTGCCAGTAGTATTCAGGGTACAATCAGCACAGATACGCAGTATTTT | CASSIQGTISTDTQYF
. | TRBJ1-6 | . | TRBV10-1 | TGCGCCAGCAGTCGACAGGCGGATTCACCCCTCCACTTT | CASSRQADSPLHF
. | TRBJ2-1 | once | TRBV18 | TGTGCCAGCTCACCGGGCCTAGAGGAATACAATGAGCAGTTCTTC | CASSPGLEEYNEQFF
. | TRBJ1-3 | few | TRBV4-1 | TGCGCCAGCAGCCCCTTGGGAGTGGCTGGAAACACCATATATTTT | CASSPLGVAGNTIYF
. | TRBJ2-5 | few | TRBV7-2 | TGTGCCAGCAGCTTAGGGGTCCAGACCCAGTACTTC | CASSLGVQTQYF
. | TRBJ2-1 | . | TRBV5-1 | TGCGCCAGCAGCCCAATGACTTCTGTCGCCTACAATGAGCAGTTCTTC | CASSPMTSVAYNEQFF
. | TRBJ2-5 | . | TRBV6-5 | TGTGCCAGCAGTTCTCTCCGGGACGGGGGTAGGGAGACCCAGTACTTC | CASSSLRDGGRETQYF
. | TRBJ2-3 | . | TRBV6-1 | TGTGCCAGCAGTGAACTTAGTGGTAGCACCCGGAATACGCAGTATTTT | CASSELSGSTRNTQYF
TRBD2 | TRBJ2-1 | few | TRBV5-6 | TGTGCCAGCAGCAGGGCTCGGACTAGCGGGGGGAGCAATGAGCAGTTCTTC | CASSRARTSGGSNEQFF
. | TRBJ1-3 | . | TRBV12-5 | TGTGCTAGTGGTTTGGGGGCAGGGGACGGAAACACCATATATTTT | CASGLGAGDGNTIYF
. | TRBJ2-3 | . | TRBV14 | TGTGCCAGCAGCCGCGGACTATTCACAGATACGCAGTATTTT | CASSRGLFTDTQYF
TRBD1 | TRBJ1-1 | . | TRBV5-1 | TGCGCCAGCAGCTTGCAAGCCCAGGGACAGGGAGACACTGAAGCTTTCTTT | CASSLQAQGQGDTEAFF
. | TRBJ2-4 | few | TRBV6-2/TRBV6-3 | TGTGCCAGCAGTGAGACCGGGACCCAATTTACGAACATTCAGTACTTC | CASSETGTQFTNIQYF
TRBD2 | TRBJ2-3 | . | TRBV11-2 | TGTGCCAGCAGCTTAGTCGTAGGACTAGCCGGGAATACGCAGTATTTT | CASSLVVGLAGNTQYF
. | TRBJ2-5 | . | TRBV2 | TGTGCCAGCAGGGCCGGGGAAGAGACCCAGTACTTC | CASRAGEETQYF
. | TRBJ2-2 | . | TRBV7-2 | TGTGCCAGCAGCCGCGGGACTGTCGGGGAGCTGTTTTTT | CASSRGTVGELFF
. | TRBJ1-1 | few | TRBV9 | TGTGCCAGCAGCTACGACAGGAACACTGAAGCTTTCTTT | CASSYDRNTEAFF
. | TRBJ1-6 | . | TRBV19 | TGTGCCAGTAGTAGGGGAGAGAGGATCGGTTCACCCCTCCACTTT | CASSRGERIGSPLHF
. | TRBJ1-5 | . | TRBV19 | TGTGCCAGTAGTATAGCCAGGGGATTAAGAGGCAATCAGCCCCAGCATTTT | CASSIARGLRGNQPQHF
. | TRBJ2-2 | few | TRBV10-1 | TGCGCCAGCAGGAAGGAGAACACCGGGGAGCTGTTTTTT | CASRKENTGELFF
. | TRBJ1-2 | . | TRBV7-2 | TGTGCCAGCAGCCAAGCCCGCAGTTACTATGGCTACACCTTC | CASSQARSYYGYTF
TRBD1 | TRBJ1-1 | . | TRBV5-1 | TGCGCCAGCAGGGAGGGGACAGGAGGTTATGAAGCTTTCTTT | CASREGTGGYEAFF
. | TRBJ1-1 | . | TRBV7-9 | TGTGCCAGCAGCCGGGGCGGGCTTTACACTGAAGCTTTCTTT | CASSRGGLYTEAFF
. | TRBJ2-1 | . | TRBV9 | TGTGCCAGCAGCGGGGGTAGCTCCTACAATGAGCAGTTCTTC | CASSGGSSYNEQFF
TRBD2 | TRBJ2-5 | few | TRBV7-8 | TGTGCCAGCAGCTTTAGCGGGGGTGGAGGGGAGACCCAGTACTTC | CASSFSGGGGETQYF
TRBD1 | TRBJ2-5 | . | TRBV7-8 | TGTGCCAGCAGCTCCGGGACAGGGGGGTCAGAGACCCAGTACTTC | CASSSGTGGSETQYF
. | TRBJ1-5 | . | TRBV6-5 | TGTGCCAGCAGAAAGACAGGTGATAGCAATCAGCCCCAGCATTTT | CASRKTGDSNQPQHF
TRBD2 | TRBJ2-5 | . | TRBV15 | TGTGCCACCAGCAGAGATCGACTAGCGGGGACCGAGACCCAGTACTTC | CATSRDRLAGTETQYF
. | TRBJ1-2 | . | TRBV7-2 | TGTGCCAGCAGCTTAGCTAGGGTCGGAGGGATGGGCTACACCTTC | CASSLARVGGMGYTF
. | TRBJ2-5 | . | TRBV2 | TGTGCCAGCAGTGGCGAGGTTGGAGAGACCCAGTACTTC | CASSGEVGETQYF
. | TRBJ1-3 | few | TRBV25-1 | TGTGCCAGCAGTCTCGCGGATAGCTCTGGAAACACCATATATTTT | CASSLADSSGNTIYF
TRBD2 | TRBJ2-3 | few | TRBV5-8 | TGTGCCAGCCCCCGACCGCCTGGGACTAGTGTGACAGATACGCAGTATTTT | CASPRPPGTSVTDTQYF
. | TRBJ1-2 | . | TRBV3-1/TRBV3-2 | TGTGCCAGCAGCCAGCGGGGGGCAACGAACTATGGCTACACCTTC | CASSQRGATNYGYTF
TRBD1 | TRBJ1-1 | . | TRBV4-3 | TGCGCCAGCAGCCAAGATCGACAGGGGAGAGCTTTCTTT | CASSQDRQGRAFF
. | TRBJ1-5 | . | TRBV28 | TGTGCCAGCAGTTTTAGAGGGGAGCCCCAGCATTTT | CASSFRGEPQHF
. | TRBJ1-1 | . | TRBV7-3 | TGTGCCAGCAGGGGGGACGGCCAGAGCACTGAAGCTTTCTTT | CASRGDGQSTEAFF
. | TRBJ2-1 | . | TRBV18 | TGTGCCAGCTCACTTCAGGGATTCTCCTACAATGAGCAGTTCTTC | CASSLQGFSYNEQFF
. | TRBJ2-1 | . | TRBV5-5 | TGTGCCAGCAGCCTCCTATCTGGGAATGAGCAGTTCTTC | CASSLLSGNEQFF
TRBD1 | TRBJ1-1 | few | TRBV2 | TGTGCCAGCAAGGGGACAGTGAACACTGAAGCTTTCTTT | CASKGTVNTEAFF
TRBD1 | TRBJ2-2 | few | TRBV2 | TGTGCCAGCAGTGAGGACAGGGGAAACACCGGGGAGCTGTTTTTT | CASSEDRGNTGELFF
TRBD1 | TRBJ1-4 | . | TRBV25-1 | TGTGCCAGCAGTGGCTCTCAGGGGGCGCCTGAAAAACTGTTTTTT | CASSGSQGAPEKLFF